This T cell receptor beta chain was found in a study of Graves' ophthalmopathy and Graves' hyperthyroidism. The diagnostic workup employed clinical symptoms, serum thyroxine, TRAb, thyroid ultrasound and orbital computed tomography. There are 17 residues in the CDR3. Germline V gene lookup returns CDR1 SNHLY and CDR2 FYNNEI. Trimming stripped 4 bases from V and 4 bases from J, with 22 bases between. Amplification targeted the TCR beta CDR3 regions, with RNA transcripts as the source material. First-round RT-PCR used HTBI primers; second-round multiplex PCR followed. TCRdb fed the multiplex PCR reads into MiXCR, producing one record per CDR3 protein. The table includes around 1,000,000 distinct CDR3 sequences, roughly two fifths detected once.

What was sequenced was peripheral blood or thyroid tissue (not recorded which). The receptor was isolated from an adult man with Graves' hyperthyroidism. This rearrangement joins TRBV2 to TRBJ1-1; a possible D gene is TRBD1 (6 bases). The CDR3 DNA follows: TGTGCCAGCAGTGTCGATTCGGCGGGGGGGCGGGGCACTGAAGCTTTCTTT. The encoded protein is CASSVDSAGGRGTEAFF. Looking up the rest from reference TRBV2 and TRBJ1-1 gives the full variable domain: EPEVTQTPSHQVTQMGQEVILRCVPISNHLYFYWYRQILGQKVEFLVSFYNNEISEKSEIFDDQFSVERPDGSNFTLKIRSTKLEDSAMYFCASSVDSAGGRGTEAFFGQGTRLTVV.